A selection of T cell receptor beta chains follows, all from one sample in a study of blood T cell repertoires in COVID-19. The data were produced by immunoSEQ multiplex PCR, yet TCRdb's version contains in-frame clones alone and is incomplete. Among approximately 350,000 clones, less than 90% were seen once, and the ten largest hold about 4.8%. Sample: PBMCs or T cells enriched from blood (not recorded which). The source is a woman in her forties or fifties who had recovered from COVID-19. CDR3s include the opening cysteine and the closing phenylalanine or tryptophan. The D gene is left open where the match is weak. Only some rows state a clone size, as once, few, many or a class for expanded clones.

clone size,V gene,J gene,D gene,CDR3 DNA,CDR3 protein
-,TRBV27,TRBJ1-2,-,TGTGCCAGCAGTTTAGCAGGGGCTAACTATGGCTACACCTTC,CASSLAGANYGYTF
few,TRBV19,TRBJ1-5,TRBD1,TGTGCCAGTAGCATGACAGGGTTGAGCAATCAGCCCCAGCATTTT,CASSMTGLSNQPQHF
-,TRBV7-9,TRBJ2-7,TRBD1,TGTGCCAGCAGCTTAGAGACAGGGGGGGTGGGCGAGCAGTACTTC,CASSLETGGVGEQYF
-,TRBV29-1,TRBJ2-7,-,TGCAGCGTTGGTAGAACTTTCTCTGGCGAGCAGTACTTC,CSVGRTFSGEQYF
-,TRBV13,TRBJ1-6,-,TGTGCCAGCAGCTTTTCGGCAGGGGCCACCAATAATTCACCCCTCCACTTT,CASSFSAGATNNSPLHF
-,TRBV10-3,TRBJ1-2,-,TGTGCCACCGGCGAGGGTGGCTACACCTTC,CATGEGGYTF
-,TRBV5-6,TRBJ1-2,TRBD1,TGTGCCAGCAGCCCTCTGGGACAGGGACCTAGCCAGTATGGCTACACCTTC,CASSPLGQGPSQYGYTF
-,TRBV9,TRBJ1-4,TRBD1,TGTGCCAGCAGCACACAGGGGACTAATGAAAAACTGTTTTTT,CASSTQGTNEKLFF
-,TRBV6-5,TRBJ1-1,TRBD1,TGTGCCAGCAGTATGAAGGGACAGCCGAACACTGAAGCTTTCTTT,CASSMKGQPNTEAFF
-,TRBV30,TRBJ1-5,-,TGTGCCTGGGGCGGGGACAAAACAAATCAGCCCCAGCATTTT,CAWGGDKTNQPQHF
-,TRBV10-3,TRBJ1-3,TRBD1,TGTGCCATCAGTGAGTCACGGACAGGGCAAGGAAACACCATATATTTT,CAISESRTGQGNTIYF
-,TRBV7-8,TRBJ1-4,TRBD1,TGTGCCAGCAGCTTCCACAGGGGAAAACTGTTTTTT,CASSFHRGKLFF
-,TRBV5-1,TRBJ2-2,-,TGCGCCAGCAGCTTGGTAGTGAGTCCCACCGGGGAGCTGTTTTTT,CASSLVVSPTGELFF
-,TRBV6-1,TRBJ1-5,-,TGTGCCAGCAGTGGCTTGAGACAGAATAGCAATCAGCCCCAGCATTTT,CASSGLRQNSNQPQHF
-,TRBV7-9,TRBJ2-7,TRBD1,TGTGCCAGCAGCTCCTCGGGGACAGGGGTTTACGAGCAGTACTTC,CASSSSGTGVYEQYF
-,TRBV3-1/TRBV3-2,TRBJ1-5,TRBD1,TGTGCCAGCAGCCAAGAATTTAGACGGGGACAGGGCAATCAGCCCCAGCATTTT,CASSQEFRRGQGNQPQHF
-,TRBV7-9,TRBJ1-2,-,TGTGCCAGCAGCTTAGTCAGGGATGGCTACACCTTC,CASSLVRDGYTF
-,TRBV6-4,TRBJ1-2,TRBD1,TGTGCCAGCAGTGACTCGACAGGGCTGGGTGGCTACACCTTC,CASSDSTGLGGYTF
-,TRBV4-1,TRBJ1-2,-,TGCGCCAGCAGCCAAGGCCAGGCAGGGGCCCTCTATGGCTACACCTTC,CASSQGQAGALYGYTF
-,TRBV7-2,TRBJ2-5,TRBD2,TGTGCCAGCAGCTTAGTCTCGGGGTATGCTAGCGGGCAAGAGACCCAGTACTTC,CASSLVSGYASGQETQYF
-,TRBV5-1,TRBJ1-3,TRBD1,TGCGCCAGCAGCGCTATGACGGACAGGAAAGATCTCCTAGGAAACACCATATATTTT,CASSAMTDRKDLLGNTIYF
once,TRBV28,TRBJ1-1,-,TGTGCCAGCAGTTTAAACCCCAGGGGCACTGAAGCTTTCTTT,CASSLNPRGTEAFF
once,TRBV15,TRBJ1-5,-,TGTGCCACCAGCAGAGTAGCTCGGAGTCAGCCCCAGCATTTT,CATSRVARSQPQHF
-,TRBV7-7,TRBJ1-2,-,TGTGCCAGCAGCTCCGGACAGCCAGCCCTCTATGGCTACACCTTC,CASSSGQPALYGYTF
-,TRBV19,TRBJ1-2,-,TGTGCCAGTAGTATAAAAGGGGCAGGGGTTAACTATGGCTACACCTTC,CASSIKGAGVNYGYTF
few,TRBV2,TRBJ1-2,TRBD1,TGTGCCAGCCGCTCTACGACAGGGATAGGCTTGAGTGGCTACACCTTC,CASRSTTGIGLSGYTF
-,TRBV3-1/TRBV3-2,TRBJ2-3,TRBD2,TGTGCCAGCAGCCCGGGACTAGCGGGAGGGAAAATCAGCACAGATACGCAGTATTTT,CASSPGLAGGKISTDTQYF
-,TRBV5-1,TRBJ2-5,TRBD2,TGCGCCAGCAGTCTAGCGGGGGGCGTCCAAGAGACCCAGTACTTC,CASSLAGGVQETQYF
few,TRBV3-1/TRBV3-2,TRBJ2-3,-,TGTGCCAGCAGCCCTTCCCAAGGGCGGGGGCGGGCAGATACGCAGTATTTT,CASSPSQGRGRADTQYF
-,TRBV10-2,TRBJ2-3,-,TGCGCCAGCAGTGAACCATGGGGGGGCACGGATACGCAGTATTTT,CASSEPWGGTDTQYF
-,TRBV5-1,TRBJ1-1,-,TGCGCCAGCAGCCTTCAATCGAGAACTGAAGCTTTCTTT,CASSLQSRTEAFF
-,TRBV5-1,TRBJ2-1,TRBD2,TGCGCCAGCAGCTCGCTGACTAGCGGGGGTCCTGAGCAGTTCTTC,CASSSLTSGGPEQFF
-,TRBV15,TRBJ1-5,TRBD1,TGTGCCACCAGCAGGGGAGGACAGGGAGAATGGCCCCAGCATTTT,CATSRGGQGEWPQHF
-,TRBV6-5,TRBJ1-6,-,TGTGCCAGCAGTTACGACGGGGATTATAATTCACCCCTCCACTTT,CASSYDGDYNSPLHF
once,TRBV15,TRBJ1-2,-,TGTGCCACCAGCAGAGAGGGGAGCTATGGCTACACCTTC,CATSREGSYGYTF
-,TRBV2,TRBJ2-7,-,TGTGCCAGCAGAGCTTACAGGGAGGGTTACGAGCAGTACTTC,CASRAYREGYEQYF
once,TRBV6-6,TRBJ2-7,TRBD2,TGTGCCAGCAGTTCCGGACTAGCGGGAAAGTACGAGCAGTACTTC,CASSSGLAGKYEQYF
-,TRBV5-1,TRBJ1-1,-,TGCGCCAGCAGCTCCCAGGTGTCTGAAGCTTTCTTT,CASSSQVSEAFF
-,TRBV3-1/TRBV3-2,TRBJ2-2,TRBD1,TGTGCCAGCAGCCAACAGACAGGGTTAGGGGCGGCCGGGGAGCTGTTTTTT,CASSQQTGLGAAGELFF
-,TRBV27,TRBJ2-7,-,TGTGCCAGCAGTTTCCGACATGAGGGCTACGAGCAGTACTTC,CASSFRHEGYEQYF
-,TRBV7-9,TRBJ2-7,-,TGTGCCAGCAGCTTAGATTCAGCGGGTCCCACCTACGAGCAGTACTTC,CASSLDSAGPTYEQYF